This entry describes one T cell receptor beta chain. This clonotype was picked up many times. This clone's antigen is unknown. Nothing much larger sits one base from this clone, and base qualities are not available. This sample stems from a study of blood T cells in healthy people across ages (dated by TCRdb to between 2014 and 2016). About the full investigation: In model experiments, template switching captured roughly one uniquely barcoded TCR beta cDNA molecule for every two T cells. The study measured age-related changes in TCR beta repertoire diversity using deep sequencing normalized with unique cDNA molecular identifiers. Donors were grouped into four age groups: young (average approximately 15 years), middle-aged (39), aged (roughly 67) and long-lived (roughly 80). To avoid experimental bias, donors of different ages were distributed randomly across sequencing lanes. For two donors (one aged 18 to 30 and one aged 80 or older), the study analyzed two additional independent replicas of 1 million unique cDNA reads from the same blood draw.

The germline V gene (reference sequence) specifies DFQATT as CDR1 and SNEGSKA as CDR2. The CDR3 numbers 16 residues from cysteine through phenylalanine. Only CDR3 DNA is held: 48 bases, read in frame from base 1. V loses 5 bases at its end and J loses 4 bases; junction bases beyond the gene matches: 11. Results the study describes overall, beyond this receptor: As age increased, observed TCR beta diversity per million T cells dropped in a roughly linear way, and a significant reduction was already evident by age 40. Estimates of total diversity from one million sequenced T cells were regarded as lower bounds and underestimates. Because profiling used bulk unsorted PBMCs, naive and antigen-experienced compartments could not be compared conclusively. Because the CMV infection status of the donors was unknown, age-related changes in expanded clonotypes may potentially have been confounded. Compared with the aged group, more naive CD4+ T cells, fewer expanded clones and increased TCR diversity were shown by the long-lived group, suggesting age selection. Observed TCR beta diversity correlated strongly with the percentage of naive T cells measured by flow cytometry.

Library creation used 5' RACE. The sample was run on an Illumina HiSeq 2500. The second PCR ran for roughly 7 to 11 cycles and used a J-beta primer mix along with a sample-barcoded 5' primer. Each TCR beta cDNA molecule received a unique molecular identifier from a template-switch 5' adaptor carrying 12 random nucleotides. Each sample yielded at least 3 million CDR3-containing paired-end reads. First-strand cDNA was synthesized from all RNA with the Mint cDNA synthesis kit, primed by a TRBC-specific oligonucleotide. After uracil-DNA glycosylase treatment, a first 18-cycle PCR used universal primers M1SS and BC2_uni_R on all cDNA. For the original study's pipeline: Each sample was normalized by randomly selecting 1 million high-quality reads, each carrying a distinct molecular identifier. Reads sharing molecular identifiers were discarded rather than binned into consensus sequences. MiTCR, with a Q25 quality threshold and the strictest error-elimination algorithm, was used for CDR3 identification, clonotype clustering and error correction. A nonparametric unseen species model using Euler transformation provided a lower-bound estimate of total TCR beta diversity. TCRdb ran its own pipeline on the public reads, namely fastp trimming at Q25 and MiXCR clone calling, and kept in-frame beta chains. Rows merge per CDR3 protein into single entries with the most common DNA and genes. TCRdb assigned the V and J calls; the authors' analysis was not used. This sample lists hundreds of thousands of distinct CDR3 sequences; around 21% were detected once. Approximately 3.6% of the sample is held by the ten biggest clonotypes.

Systemically healthy Caucasian individuals from Russia, 35 to 40 in total and aged about 6 to 95 years, were included as donors. Roughly 9.5 milliliters of peripheral blood were drawn from each donor into EDTA-treated Vacutainer tubes. Ficoll-Paque density-gradient centrifugation was used to isolate PBMCs, with at least 7 million obtained per sample. Trizol reagent was used to extract total RNA from PBMCs, with at least 5 micrograms per sample. The percentages of naive CD45RAhigh/CD27high T cells were determined by flow cytometry on a PBMC aliquot from every donor. Recombination linked TRBV20-1 to TRBJ2-5; the junction holds 12 bases that match TRBD2. This TCR was sampled from a man in his 70s in good health. Sequences were obtained from blood. The CDR3 protein: CSAHRTSGTGAETQYF. The DNA sequence is as follows: TGCAGTGCTCACAGGACTAGCGGGACCGGGGCAGAGACCCAGTACTTC.